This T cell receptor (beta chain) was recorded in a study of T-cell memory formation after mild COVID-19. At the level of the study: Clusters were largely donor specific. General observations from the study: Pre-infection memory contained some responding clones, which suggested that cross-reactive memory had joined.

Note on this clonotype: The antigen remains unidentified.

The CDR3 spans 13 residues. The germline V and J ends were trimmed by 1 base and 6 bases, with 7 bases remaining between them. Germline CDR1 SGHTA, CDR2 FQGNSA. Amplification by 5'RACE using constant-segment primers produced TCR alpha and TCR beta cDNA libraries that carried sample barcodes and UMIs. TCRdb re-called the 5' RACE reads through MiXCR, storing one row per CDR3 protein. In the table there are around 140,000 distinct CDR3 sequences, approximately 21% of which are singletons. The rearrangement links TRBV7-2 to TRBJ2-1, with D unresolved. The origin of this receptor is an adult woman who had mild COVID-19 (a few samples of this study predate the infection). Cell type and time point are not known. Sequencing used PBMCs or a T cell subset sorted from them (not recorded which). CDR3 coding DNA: TGTGCCAGCAGCTTAGGTACCCTCAATGAGCAGTTCTTC. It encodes CASSLGTLNEQFF.